This T cell receptor beta chain was sequenced in a study of breast tumors, draining lymph nodes, adjacent tissues. This clonotype was seen at least ten times. The antigen remains undetermined. TCRdb passed the multiplex PCR reads through MiXCR, listing each CDR3 protein once. Among 130,000 or so distinct CDR3 sequences, 21% were seen once, and the ten largest hold about 2.2%. Breast cancer patients provided tissue from their axillary draining lymph nodes. Study findings and constraints: The lymph node origin of tumor T cells was framed as consistent with a hypothesis, not demonstrated. Data fit most tumor T cells coming from lymph node, expanding in tumor. Tumors had less TCR diversity than lymph nodes, more than nontumor tissue. Compared with basal-like, luminal-like tumors shared significantly more repertoire with nontumor tissue.

V lost 3 bases to trimming and J lost 4 bases, with 12 bases between them. This CDR3 is 14 amino acids long. This clonotype was obtained from a female donor with breast cancer. Some clones in this sample may be carry-over from other donors' samples. This sequence joins TRBV12-3 or TRBV12-4 and TRBJ2-5, with D possibly TRBD2 on 5 matching bases. Sequencing was performed on axillary lymph node tissue. The CDR3 sequence is CASSLLGRRETQYF. CDR3 in DNA: TGTGCCAGCAGTTTGTTGGGGAGAAGAGAGACCCAGTACTTC.